This TCR beta chain was identified during a study of type 1 regulatory T cells. Study details: This in vitro CD4 product, T-allo10, is enriched for Tr1 cells and alloantigen-specific. General study results and limits: Type 1 regulatory T cells had a more restricted TCR repertoire than non-type 1 regulatory T cells.

CDR1 is SGHTA and CDR2 is FQGNSA in the germline V gene. V was pared by 5 bases and J by 1 base, with 6 bases of the junction left unmatched. This CDR3 spans 15 amino acids. TCRdb re-analysed the reads in MiXCR, keeping a single row per CDR3 protein. The table has 68,000 or so distinct CDR3 sequences, 45% to 50% seen once; the top ten hold 2% to 2.5%. On this clonotype itself: Its cognate antigen is unknown.

Sequencing was carried out using cultured non-Tr1 T cells, either the whole culture or a sorted T cell fraction (not recorded which). This receptor was taken from a human donor in good health. The chain uses TRBV7-2 and TRBJ2-3; 7 nucleotides line up with TRBD1. The CDR3, as DNA: TGTGCCAGCAGCGCACAGGGGAAGCGCACAGATACGCAGTATTTT. The encoded protein is CASSAQGKRTDTQYF.